There are many counts of the clone carrying this T cell receptor (beta chain). Antigen unknown. Libraries were prepared by immunoSEQ multiplex PCR; TCRdb keeps only in-frame clonotypes and omits some of them. The sample contains several thousand clones, none of them singletons. Germline loops: CDR1 WNHNN, CDR2 SYGVQD (reference sequence). The CDR3 has 13 amino acids. The germline V and J ends were trimmed by 6 bases and 6 bases, with 13 bases remaining between them. The data are from a study of T cells after posttransplantation cyclophosphamide. Study-level findings and limits: Later post-transplant blood repertoires were often dominated by donor CD8+ memory clones. Tissue-infiltrating T cells from skin or gut overlapped little with blood T cells. Recipient CMV seropositivity and CMV reactivation strongly tracked TRB clonality.

A marrow graft followed busulfan-fludarabine conditioning, with cyclophosphamide on days +3 and +4. Sequences were derived from PBMCs, sampled after allogeneic stem cell transplant with posttransplant cyclophosphamide. The chain combines TRBV10-1 with TRBJ2-3, with D possibly matching TRBD2 (7 bases). This clonotype was obtained from a male patient between 45 and 59 years old who received an allogeneic stem cell transplant from an unrelated donor, was CMV-positive, and had acute GVHD only. Some T cells may be provided by the graft donor. The CDR3 spells CASSLEGGDTQYF. CDR3 coding DNA: TGCGCCAGCAGCCTCGAGGGGGGGGATACGCAGTATTTT.